The 26 T cell receptor beta chains listed next were all sequenced from one sample in a study of T-cell reconstitution after alpha-beta-depleted transplantation in children. Preparing the TCRbeta library involved the use of unique molecular identifiers. TCRdb re-derived calls from the PCR reads in MiXCR, one entry per CDR3 protein. The sample contains hundreds of thousands of distinct CDR3 sequences, about 24% of which appear only once. The sample in question was PBMCs, mostly from graft donor cells, obtained 360 days after TCRalphabeta/CD19-depleted stem cell transplant. All receptors come from a female patient between 2 and 15 years old who had a stem cell transplant for congenital amegakaryocytic thrombocytopenia, so the T cells may come from the graft donor.

The rearrangement uses TRBV5-5 and TRBJ2-1, with 8 positions matching TRBD2. This CDR3 region has 16 residues. CDR1 and CDR2 from the germline V gene are SGHKS and YYEKEE (reference sequence). The J segment lost 5 bases and the V segment lost 3 bases, leaving 10 bases of the junction unmatched. The CDR3 region is CASSSRRTSSDNEQFF. CDR3 sequence (DNA): TGTGCCAGCAGCTCGCGTAGGACTAGCAGCGACAATGAGCAGTTCTTC.

The rearrangement uses TRBV28 and TRBJ1-5, with D possibly being TRBD1 (6 bases). Germline CDR1 is MDHEN and CDR2 is SYDVKM. This CDR3 contains 14 residues. The V gene lost 7 bases and the J gene lost 3 bases, with 13 bases spanning the gap. The CDR3 is CASTPGGFNQPQHF. The DNA for the CDR3 is TGTGCCAGCACCCCTGGGGGCTTCAATCAGCCCCAGCATTTT.

The gene calls are TRBV12-3 or TRBV12-4 and TRBJ1-6; tentatively, D is TRBD1 (5 bases). The V and J ends lost 10 bases and 9 bases respectively, with 13 bases between them. This CDR3 comprises 12 residues. In DNA form, the CDR3 reads TGTGCCACCCGTAAGGGGCTTTCACCCCTCCACTTT. Its protein is CATRKGLSPLHF.

In its sample, this clonotype was seen many times. The chain links TRBV27 to TRBJ2-7; 9 nucleotides line up with TRBD2. CDR1 MNHEY and CDR2 SMNVEV come from the germline V gene (reference sequence). The CDR3 consists of 15 residues. The J segment lost 3 bases and the V segment lost 2 bases, leaving 5 bases of the junction unmatched. CDR3 coding DNA: TGTGCCAGCAGTTTAGATAGCGGGAGACTCTACGAGCAGTACTTC. This encodes CASSLDSGRLYEQYF.

J is TRBJ2-5 and V is TRBV15; D ambiguous. Germline values: CDR1 LNHNV, CDR2 YYDKDF (reference sequence). This CDR3 region has 17 residues. Trimming shortened V by 4 bases and J by 2 bases, and 20 bases separated the two germline ends. DNA for the CDR3: TGTGCCACCAGCAACGTCCGCACAAGGGCTTTACAAGAGACCCAGTACTTC. It specifies CATSNVRTRALQETQYF.

This clonotype was seen only once. This chain joins TRBV14 and TRBJ2-7; no clear D gene. The CDR3 length is 14 residues. Germline V CDR1 and CDR2: SGHDN, FVKESK. The V and J ends lost 3 bases and 6 bases respectively, with 15 bases between them. The CDR3 is CASSHQPGTFEQYF. CDR3 coding DNA: TGTGCCAGCAGCCACCAACCCGGTACATTCGAGCAGTACTTC.

V usage is TRBV10-3 and J usage is TRBJ1-6; D not resolved. Germline V gene sequence: CDR1 ENHRY, CDR2 SYGVKD. The ends were cut back, 5 bases at V and 8 bases at J, with 7 bases in the middle. The length of the CDR3 is 12 residues. CDR3 region: CAISSVDSPLHF. In nucleotides, the CDR3 is TGTGCCATCAGTTCAGTGGATTCACCCCTCCACTTT.

The chain joins TRBV3-1 to TRBJ2-7; unclear D gene. This CDR3 contains 16 residues. Trimming removed 6 bases at V and 5 bases at J, with 23 bases between. Per germline, CDR1 LGHDT and CDR2 YNNKEL (reference sequence). CDR3 sequence reads: CASSLIASPEIHEQYF. Here the CDR3 DNA reads TGTGCCAGCAGTCTCATCGCCAGTCCCGAAATACACGAGCAGTACTTC.

The rearrangement joins TRBV7-9 to TRBJ2-7; D may be TRBD1 (5 bases). Germline lookup yields CDR1 SEHNR and CDR2 FQNEAQ (reference sequence). The CDR3 runs 15 residues. Trimming removed 5 bases at V and 7 bases at J, with 21 bases between. The CDR3 reads CASSRRQTSKGEQYF. As DNA, the CDR3 is TGTGCCAGCAGCCGCAGACAGACCAGTAAGGGGGAGCAGTACTTC.

V is TRBV10-3 and J is TRBJ2-7; D may be TRBD1 or TRBD2 (5 bases each). This CDR3 spans 14 amino acids. Deletions cut 3 bases from V and 8 bases from J, with 17 bases between. Per the germline V gene, CDR1 is ENHRY and CDR2 is SYGVKD. CDR3 protein: CAISEVWGNYQQYF. CDR3 DNA: TGTGCCATCAGTGAAGTCTGGGGGAATTATCAGCAGTACTTC.

The chain has TRBV28 and TRBJ2-1, with a tentative D call TRBD2 (5 bases). Trimming stripped 6 bases from V and 5 bases from J, with 17 bases between. Per germline, CDR1 MDHEN and CDR2 SYDVKM. This CDR3 contains 15 residues. The CDR3 DNA sequence: TGTGCCAGCAGCTCTGCCGTGGCTAGCAACAATGAGCAGTTCTTC. Translating it yields CASSSAVASNNEQFF.

This clonotype came up many times. The chain carries TRBV5-1 and TRBJ2-3, with TRBD1 identical over 8 bases. After removal of 0 bases from V and 0 bases from J, the junction contained 9 bases not matched to a gene. CDR1 and CDR2 (germline): SGHRS, YFSETQ. This CDR3 is built from 18 residues. CDR3 sequence reads: CASSLANVGTGSTDTQYF. DNA of the CDR3: TGCGCCAGCAGCTTGGCCAATGTCGGGACAGGAAGCACAGATACGCAGTATTTT.

This clonotype was seen a handful of times. The rearrangement joins TRBV15 to TRBJ2-3, with D perhaps matching TRBD2 (7 bases). The V end was cut by 0 bases, the J end by 5 bases, with 21 bases between. This CDR3 spans 18 amino acids. The V gene's germline CDR1 is LNHNV and CDR2 YYDKDF (reference sequence). CDR3 sequence (DNA): TGTGCCACCAGCAGAGATGGGGTCGGCCGGGGGGCCCTAGATACGCAGTATTTT. Its protein is CATSRDGVGRGALDTQYF.

This clonotype was counted only a few times. The chain is built from TRBV29-1 and TRBJ2-7; D might be TRBD1 (6 bases). V was shortened by 6 bases and J by 2 bases, with 11 bases between the two germline ends. The CDR3 is made up of 12 amino acids. The germline V gene has CDR1 SQVTM and CDR2 ANQGSEA. CDR3 sequence: CSVVQGAYEQYF. CDR3 in DNA: TGCAGCGTAGTACAGGGAGCCTACGAGCAGTACTTC.

This clonotype was seen a few times. The chain combines TRBV12-3 or TRBV12-4 with TRBJ1-1; weak D call: TRBD1 (6 bases). The CDR3 spans 15 residues. The germline V and J ends were trimmed by 0 bases and 0 bases, with 8 bases remaining between them. CDR3 in amino acids: CASSLAGTLNTEAFF. Here the CDR3 DNA reads TGTGCCAGCAGTTTAGCGGGGACACTGAACACTGAAGCTTTCTTT.

This clonotype was seen a few times. This sequence joins TRBV20-1 and TRBJ1-2; possibly TRBD1 for D (5 bases). V lost 5 bases to trimming and J lost 7 bases, with 14 bases between them. The CDR3 covers 12 residues. Germline CDR1 and CDR2: DFQATT and SNEGSKA (reference sequence). The chain's CDR3 is CSAGKGESGYTF. As DNA, the CDR3 is TGCAGTGCTGGAAAAGGGGAGAGTGGCTACACCTTC.

Only a few counts were recorded for this clonotype. V and J are TRBV5-1 and TRBJ1-1; perhaps TRBD1 as D (6 bases). The germline gives CDR1 SGHRS, CDR2 YFSETQ. Trimming took 3 bases from V and 4 from J, leaving 13 bases between them. The CDR3 loop spans 14 amino acids. This chain's CDR3 is CASSYTGSGTEAFF. CDR3 in DNA: TGCGCCAGCAGCTATACAGGGTCGGGCACTGAAGCTTTCTTT. The complete variable domain, with remaining parts taken from reference TRBV5-1 and TRBJ1-1, reads KAGVTQTPRYLIKTRGQQVTLSCSPISGHRSVSWYQQTPGQGLQFLFEYFSETQRNKGNFPGRFSGRQFSNSRSEMNVSTLELGDSALYLCASSYTGSGTEAFFGQGTRLTVV.

This clonotype has ten or more counts. The genes are TRBV20-1 and TRBJ2-7, with 7 nucleotides matching TRBD2. This CDR3 is built from 14 residues. Trimming cost V 0 bases and J 2 bases; bases outside gene matches: 4. The germline V gene encodes CDR1 DFQATT and CDR2 SNEGSKA (reference sequence). The CDR3 is CSAREGRVAYEQYF. CDR3 nucleotide sequence: TGCAGTGCTAGAGAAGGGAGGGTAGCCTACGAGCAGTACTTC.

J is TRBJ2-7 and V is TRBV29-1; D is uncertain. The V end was cut by 4 bases, the J end by 0 bases, with 10 bases between. The V gene's germline CDR1 is SQVTM and CDR2 ANQGSEA. The CDR3 covers 13 residues. This CDR3 is CSVAPIGSYEQYF. CDR3 DNA sequence: TGCAGCGTTGCCCCCATAGGCTCCTACGAGCAGTACTTC.

This clonotype has at least ten counts. The genes are TRBV28 and TRBJ2-1; D may be TRBD1 (5 bases). V shed 3 bases and J shed 12 bases, with 15 bases lying between them. The CDR3 is 13 amino acids. Germline loops: CDR1 MDHEN, CDR2 SYDVKM. The CDR3 region is CASSLTDSRGQFF. DNA for the CDR3: TGTGCCAGCAGTTTGACAGACTCTAGGGGGCAGTTCTTC. Full variable domain (missing parts from reference TRBV28 and TRBJ2-1): DVKVTQSSRYLVKRTGEKVFLECVQDMDHENMFWYRQDPGLGLRLIYFSYDVKMKEKGDIPEGYSVSREKKERFSLILESASTNQTSMYLCASSLTDSRGQFFGPGTRLTVL.

This clonotype occurred many times. The chain recombines TRBV12-3 or TRBV12-4 with TRBJ2-3; D gene uncertain. V lost 3 bases, J lost 0 bases, and 7 bases lay in between. The CDR3 totals 14 residues. The CDR3 DNA is TGTGCCAGCAGTTTTTCAGGTAGCACAGATACGCAGTATTTT. As protein: CASSFSGSTDTQYF.

This clonotype has only a few counts. The chain couples TRBV28 to TRBJ2-5; D is uncertain. Germline values: CDR1 MDHEN, CDR2 SYDVKM. CDR3 size: 17 residues. Trimming pared 5 bases from V and 2 bases from J, leaving 21 bases between. Here the CDR3 reads CASSPSGVSGGQETQYF. The CDR3 nucleotides are TGTGCCAGCAGTCCTTCGGGTGTCTCGGGTGGACAAGAGACCCAGTACTTC.

This clonotype showed up many times. The chain is built from TRBV24-1 and TRBJ2-5, with TRBD1 matching 7 bases. This CDR3 comprises 17 residues. With 3 bases clipped from V and 1 base from J, the junction kept 10 bases outside the gene matches. CDR1 and CDR2 from the germline V gene are KGHDR and SFDVKD. CDR3 sequence reads: CATSDALRGDSQETQYF. Written as DNA, the CDR3 is TGTGCCACCAGTGATGCGTTGCGAGGGGACAGCCAAGAGACCCAGTACTTC.

With regard to this clonotype: This could be a read error, since a much larger clone is one nucleotide away. The conserved final phenylalanine or tryptophan is absent from the CDR3, which likely points to a read error. The V and J genes are TRBV12-3 or TRBV12-4 and TRBJ1-3; no clear D gene. The CDR3 totals 15 residues. V shed 7 bases and J shed 0 bases, with 13 bases lying between them. In DNA, the CDR3 is TGTGCCAGCACCGTACAGCTGCCCTCTGGAAACACCATATATTCT. This encodes CASTVQLPSGNTIYS.

This clonotype has more than one count but fewer than ten. The chain has TRBV9 and TRBJ2-1, with unresolved D. The V gene's germline CDR1 is SGDLS and CDR2 YYNGEE. The CDR3 runs 15 residues. V lost 4 bases, J lost 0 bases, and 11 bases lay in between. CDR3 in amino acids: CASSQLGSSYNEQFF. CDR3 DNA: TGTGCCAGCAGCCAACTCGGAAGCTCCTACAATGAGCAGTTCTTC.

V usage is TRBV7-2 and J usage is TRBJ2-3; TRBD2 matches at 7 bases. The J segment lost 1 base and the V segment lost 1 base, leaving 5 bases of the junction unmatched. Germline CDR1 and CDR2: SGHTA and FQGNSA. The CDR3 is 16 amino acids. The CDR3 nucleotides read TGTGCCAGCAGCTTAGTGAGGCTAGCGGGCACAGATACGCAGTATTTT. Translating it yields CASSLVRLAGTDTQYF.